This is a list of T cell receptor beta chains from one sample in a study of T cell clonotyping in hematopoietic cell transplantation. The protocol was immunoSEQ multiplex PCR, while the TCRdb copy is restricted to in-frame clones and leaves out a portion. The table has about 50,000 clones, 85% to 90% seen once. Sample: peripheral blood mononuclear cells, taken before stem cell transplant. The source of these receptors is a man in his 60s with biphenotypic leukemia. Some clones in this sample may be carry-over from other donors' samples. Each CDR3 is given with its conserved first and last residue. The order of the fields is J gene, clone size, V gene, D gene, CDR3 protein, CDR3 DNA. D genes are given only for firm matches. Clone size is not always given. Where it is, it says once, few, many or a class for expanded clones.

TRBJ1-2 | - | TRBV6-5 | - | CASSYSPGTNYGYTF | TGTGCCAGCAGTTACTCACCGGGGACTAACTATGGCTACACCTTC
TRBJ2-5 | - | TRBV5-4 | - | CASSFLETQYF | TGTGCCAGCAGCTTTTTGGAGACCCAGTACTTC
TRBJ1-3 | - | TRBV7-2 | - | CASSLDLNAIGNTIYF | TGTGCCAGCAGCTTAGACCTAAACGCTATCGGAAACACCATATATTTT
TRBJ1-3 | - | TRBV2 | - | CASSGTRDGTIYF | TGTGCCAGCAGTGGCACTCGGGATGGCACCATATATTTT
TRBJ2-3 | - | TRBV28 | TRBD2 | CASSLWTSGSPDTQYF | TGTGCCAGCAGTTTATGGACTAGCGGGAGCCCAGATACGCAGTATTTT
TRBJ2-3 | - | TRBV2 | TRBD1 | CASSATGGADTQYF | TGTGCCAGCAGTGCGACAGGGGGCGCAGATACGCAGTATTTT
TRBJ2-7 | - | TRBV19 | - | CASSGTFYEQYF | TGTGCCAGTAGCGGGACATTCTACGAGCAGTACTTC
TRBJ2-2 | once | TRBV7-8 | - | CASSSGQLNTGELFF | TGTGCCAGCAGCTCGGGACAATTGAACACCGGGGAGCTGTTTTTT
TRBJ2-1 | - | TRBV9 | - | CASSDARGPRDEQFF | TGTGCCAGCAGCGACGCACGGGGACCTCGGGATGAGCAGTTCTTC
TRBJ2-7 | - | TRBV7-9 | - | CASSSGIRDEQYF | TGTGCCAGCAGCTCCGGGATCCGCGACGAGCAGTACTTC
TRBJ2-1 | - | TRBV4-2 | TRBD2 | CASSSRAGRSHEQFF | TGTGCCAGCAGCTCCCGAGCGGGAAGGAGCCATGAGCAGTTCTTC
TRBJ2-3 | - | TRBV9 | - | CASSASGGTDTQYF | TGTGCCAGCAGCGCATCGGGTGGGACAGATACGCAGTATTTT
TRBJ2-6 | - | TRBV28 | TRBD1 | CASSSGGSGANVLTF | TGTGCCAGCAGCTCAGGGGGATCTGGGGCCAACGTCCTGACTTTC
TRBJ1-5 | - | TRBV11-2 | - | CASSMGVGQPQHF | TGTGCCAGCAGCATGGGGGTGGGACAGCCCCAGCATTTT
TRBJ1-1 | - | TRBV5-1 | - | CASSSSTANTEAFF | TGCGCCAGCAGTTCATCGACAGCGAACACTGAAGCTTTCTTT
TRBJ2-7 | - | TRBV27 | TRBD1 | CASSTRGTDYEQYF | TGTGCCAGCAGTACTCGAGGGACAGACTACGAGCAGTACTTC
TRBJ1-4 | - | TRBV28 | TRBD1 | CASSPGTGNEKLFF | TGTGCCAGCAGCCCCGGGACAGGGAATGAAAAACTGTTTTTT
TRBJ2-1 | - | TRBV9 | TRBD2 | CASSVVDEGTSVTYNEQFF | TGTGCCAGCAGCGTAGTGGATGAGGGGACTAGCGTGACCTACAATGAGCAGTTCTTC
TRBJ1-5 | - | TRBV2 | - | CASSEGNQPQHF | TGTGCCAGCAGTGAGGGGAATCAGCCCCAGCATTTT
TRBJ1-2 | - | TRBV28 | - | CASLFPNYGYTF | TGTGCCAGCCTGTTTCCAAACTATGGCTACACCTTC
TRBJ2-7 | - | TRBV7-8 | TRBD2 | CASSGRGGEGSYEQYF | TGTGCCAGCAGCGGCCGTGGGGGGGAAGGGTCCTACGAGCAGTACTTC
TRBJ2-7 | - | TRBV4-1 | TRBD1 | CASSRETGISVEQYF | TGCGCCAGCAGCCGAGAGACAGGGATTAGCGTCGAGCAGTACTTC
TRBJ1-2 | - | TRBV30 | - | CAWSVWSGINYGYTF | TGTGCCTGGAGTGTATGGTCGGGGATTAACTATGGCTACACCTTC
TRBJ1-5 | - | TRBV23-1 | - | CASSQSWRTDQPQHF | TGCGCCAGCAGTCAATCTTGGAGGACAGATCAGCCCCAGCATTTT
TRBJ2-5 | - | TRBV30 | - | CAWTRLGGETQYF | TGTGCCTGGACTAGACTTGGGGGGGAGACCCAGTACTTC
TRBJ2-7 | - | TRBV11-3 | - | CASSYRDTYEQYF | TGTGCCAGCAGCTACAGGGATACCTACGAGCAGTACTTC
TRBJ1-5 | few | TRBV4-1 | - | CASSQVDRGQPQHF | TGCGCCAGCAGCCAAGTAGACAGAGGCCAGCCCCAGCATTTT
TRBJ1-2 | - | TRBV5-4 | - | CASSLTGSTLYYGYTF | TGTGCCAGCAGCTTAACGGGGAGTACGCTTTACTATGGCTACACCTTC
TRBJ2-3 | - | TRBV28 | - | CASSPRDSTDTQYF | TGTGCCAGCAGCCCACGGGATAGCACAGATACGCAGTATTTT
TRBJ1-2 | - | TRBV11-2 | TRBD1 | CASSLDPTGDYGYTF | TGTGCCAGCAGCTTAGACCCTACAGGGGACTATGGCTACACCTTC